This entry lists 3 T cell receptor beta chains sequenced from one sample in a study of regulatory and conventional T cells in RAG deficiency. Regulatory T cells were sorted from blood as CD4+ CD25-high CD127-low cells. Assay: immunoSEQ multiplex PCR; the TCRdb copy retains only in-frame clones and omits some. There are about 19,000 clones in the sample; roughly 87% occur only once, and around 1.4% lies in the top ten. The same data also contributed to another study, on regulatory T cells. According to that study: Amplification used 52 TRBV primers and 13 TRBJ primers.

Sample: Tregs sorted from blood. These receptors originate from a human donor in good health.

The gene calls are TRBV18 and TRBJ1-1; D gene uncertain. The germline V gene has CDR1 KGHSH and CDR2 LQKENI. Trimming stripped 2 bases from V and 11 bases from J, with 15 bases between. CDR3 length: 13 amino acids. The CDR3 region is CASSPGLELGAFF. The CDR3 DNA is TGTGCCAGCTCACCAGGGCTTGAATTGGGGGCTTTCTTT.

J is TRBJ2-7 and V is TRBV2; tentatively, D is TRBD2 (5 bases). CDR1 is SNHLY and CDR2 is FYNNEI in the germline V gene. The CDR3 has 12 residues. Trimming removed 10 bases at V and 1 base at J, with 11 bases between. The CDR3 here is CATERDSYEQYF. CDR3 DNA: TGTGCCACCGAGAGGGATTCCTACGAGCAGTACTTC.

This clone came up a few times. The chain uses TRBV5-4 and TRBJ1-1; perhaps TRBD1 as D (5 bases). CDR1 is SGHNT and CDR2 is YYREEE in the germline V gene (reference sequence). With 0 bases removed from V and 5 bases from J, the gap between germline ends came to 11 bases. The CDR3 length is 14 residues. The CDR3 loop is CASSLVQGGTEAFF. CDR3 in DNA: TGTGCCAGCAGCTTGGTGCAGGGAGGAACTGAAGCTTTCTTT.